These T cell receptor beta chains were read from a single sample in a study of T cell repertoires in cytomegalovirus infection. TCRdb processed the reads anew with MiXCR; each CDR3 protein has one entry. The sample shows 300,000 to 400,000 distinct CDR3 sequences, 8% to 10% of them seen only once. The sample taken for sequencing was PBMCs. The receptor source for this set is a human donor in good health (CMV status not recorded). Some clones in this sample may be carry-over from other donors' samples. Both conserved end residues are part of each CDR3. D genes are given only for firm matches.

J gene,V gene,D gene,CDR3 protein
TRBJ1-5,TRBV20-1,TRBD1,CSFGQARNQPQHF
TRBJ2-2,TRBV7-2,TRBD1,CASSPQGAGTGELFF
TRBJ1-3,TRBV6-5,TRBD1,CASSYLGGENTIYF
TRBJ2-2,TRBV7-6,-,CASSLSPGSTGELFF
TRBJ1-2,TRBV19,-,CASNGGVGYGYTF
TRBJ1-3,TRBV5-4,-,CASSTGRQSSGNTIYF
TRBJ2-1,TRBV6-6,-,CASSYRARNEQFF
TRBJ1-4,TRBV6-1,-,CASSGLTLPRTNEKLFF
TRBJ2-7,TRBV11-2,-,CASSLSRGRGYEQYF
TRBJ2-7,TRBV11-2,TRBD1,CASSLGTGFREQYF
TRBJ2-2,TRBV29-1,-,CSAYNGELFF
TRBJ2-7,TRBV12-5,TRBD2,CASGYGGNYEQYF
TRBJ1-5,TRBV2,-,CASSEGQFQFQPQHF
TRBJ2-3,TRBV6-6,TRBD1,CASSLGQADTQYF
TRBJ2-5,TRBV20-1,TRBD1,CSARGQMDREAKTQYF
TRBJ2-7,TRBV20-1,TRBD1,CSARGDRARAEQYF